This entry lists 12 T cell receptor beta chains sequenced from one sample in a study of identical twins (dated by TCRdb to about 2016). Receptor amplification or capture employed 5' RACE. Sequencing instrument: Illumina HiSeq 2000. TCRdb reprocessing: public reads trimmed at Q25 with fastp, clones called with MiXCR, in-frame beta chains kept. Entries that share a CDR3 protein sequence are merged under the most common genes and DNA. The sample table records hundreds of thousands of distinct CDR3 sequences; 8.6% of these occur just once. Of the sample, around 0.98% falls within the top ten clones. In addition, the sample was reused for a study of yellow fever vaccine responses in identical twins.

Sequencing input: PBMCs. Receptors were obtained from a woman aged 18-30 years in good health.

In this sample, this clonotype turned up many times. The rearrangement uses TRBV29-1 and TRBJ2-2; TRBD2 matches at 10 bases. Germline V gene lookup returns CDR1 SQVTM and CDR2 ANQGSEA. V was pared by 1 base and J by 1 base, with 0 bases of the junction left unmatched. This CDR3 has 15 amino acids. Here the CDR3 DNA reads TGCAGCGTTGAAGTAGCGGGAGGGAACACCGGGGAGCTGTTTTTT. Translation gives CSVEVAGGNTGELFF.

This clonotype showed up just a few times. The gene calls are TRBV18 and TRBJ2-3, with D hard to call. The V gene's germline CDR1 is KGHSH and CDR2 LQKENI. CDR3 length equals 15 residues. The V end lost 5 bases, the J end lost 1 base, and 13 bases lay between the germline ends. The CDR3 DNA is TGTGCCAGCTCATCTACCCGCTGGGGCACAGATACGCAGTATTTT. This sequence encodes CASSSTRWGTDTQYF.

This clonotype was found many times. The J gene is TRBJ2-7, the V gene TRBV20-1; 9 nucleotides agree with TRBD2. This CDR3 contains 14 residues. Germline CDR1 reads DFQATT; CDR2 reads SNEGSKA (reference sequence). After removal of 0 bases from V and 4 bases from J, the junction contained 4 bases not matched to a gene. CDR3 amino acids: CSARDRGRVYEQYF. For the CDR3, the DNA is TGCAGTGCTAGAGATCGCGGGAGGGTATACGAGCAGTACTTC.

The chain couples TRBV12-3 or TRBV12-4 to TRBJ2-7; D ambiguous. V lost 4 bases, J lost 4 bases, and 11 bases lay in between. This CDR3 is built from 13 residues. The CDR3 protein is CASSYDLFYEQYF. CDR3 sequence (DNA): TGTGCCAGCAGTTATGACTTATTTTACGAGCAGTACTTC.

The CDR3 reads CASSDRNGVSYEQYF. CDR3 bases: TGCGCCAGCAGTGACCGAAACGGCGTCTCCTACGAGCAGTACTTC. The chain recombines TRBV10-1 with TRBJ2-7; D gene ambiguous. The CDR3 totals 15 residues. V gave up 3 bases and J gave up 0 bases, with 12 bases separating them. Germline CDR1 and CDR2: WNHNN and SYGVQD (reference sequence).

V usage is TRBV4-2 and J usage is TRBJ2-2; 11 positions agree with TRBD2. Germline lookup yields CDR1 LGHNA and CDR2 YNFKEQ. The V segment lost 1 base and the J segment 4 bases; nucleotides outside the gene matches: 8. This CDR3 contains 18 residues. The CDR3 DNA follows: TGTGCCAGCAGCCAAGTCTCCTTGACTAGCGGGGCCACCGGGGAGCTGTTTTTT. This gives the protein CASSQVSLTSGATGELFF.

This clonotype appeared a few times. This CDR3 reads CASSQRLGRETQYF. CDR3 DNA sequence: TGTGCCAGCAGCCAACGACTAGGGCGGGAGACCCAGTACTTC. The rearrangement joins TRBV7-2 to TRBJ2-5; TRBD2 is a possible D gene (6 bases). This CDR3 is built from 14 residues. V lost 5 bases to trimming and J lost 5 bases, with 15 bases between them. Germline V CDR1 and CDR2: SGHTA, FQGNSA.

This clonotype was counted a few times. This chain uses TRBV20-1 with TRBJ2-7; D is perhaps TRBD2 (6 bases). The CDR3 sequence is 14 residues long. Trimming cost V 0 bases and J 3 bases, with 12 bases left between them. Germline assignment: CDR1 DFQATT and CDR2 SNEGSKA (reference sequence). The CDR3, as DNA: TGCAGTGCTAGAGATGGAGGGGCCCTCTACGAGCAGTACTTC. It codes for CSARDGGALYEQYF.

This clonotype came up a few times. The chain uses TRBV15 and TRBJ2-5, with D tentatively TRBD2 (5 bases). Trimming removed 1 base from V and 5 bases from J, with 20 bases in between. Looked up from germline, CDR1 is LNHNV and CDR2 is YYDKDF (reference sequence). The CDR3 length is 17 residues. The CDR3 reads CATSRGYTDSGRETQYF. For the CDR3, the DNA is TGTGCCACCAGCAGAGGATATACGGACTCCGGCAGGGAGACCCAGTACTTC.

At least ten counts were recorded for this clonotype. For the CDR3, the DNA is TGTGCCAGCAGCTTAGACTGGGAGACCCAGTACTTC. Translating it yields CASSLDWETQYF. The V call is TRBV7-2, the J call TRBJ2-5; no reliable D call. Trimming took off 1 base at V and 5 bases at J, with 5 bases between the two ends. CDR1 SGHTA and CDR2 FQGNSA come from the germline V gene. The CDR3 is 12 amino acids.

This clonotype was observed a few times. The genes are TRBV5-1 and TRBJ2-1; 9 bases agree with TRBD2. V dropped 0 bases and J dropped 7; count of bases not matched to a gene: 5. Per the germline V gene, CDR1 is SGHRS and CDR2 is YFSETQ. The CDR3 spans 15 residues. CDR3 DNA: TGCGCCAGCAGCTTGGGTAGCGGGAGAATAAATGAGCAGTTCTTC. Translation: CASSLGSGRINEQFF.

This clonotype was detected a few times. This chain uses TRBV6-2 or TRBV6-3 with TRBJ2-1, with 13 nucleotides matching TRBD2. Germline V gene sequence: CDR1 MNHEY, CDR2 SVGEGT. CDR3 length: 18 amino acids. V dropped 5 bases and J dropped 3; count of bases not matched to a gene: 10. CDR3 bases: TGTGCCAGCAGTAATCCGGGACTAGCGGGGATAGTCTACAATGAGCAGTTCTTC. It specifies CASSNPGLAGIVYNEQFF.